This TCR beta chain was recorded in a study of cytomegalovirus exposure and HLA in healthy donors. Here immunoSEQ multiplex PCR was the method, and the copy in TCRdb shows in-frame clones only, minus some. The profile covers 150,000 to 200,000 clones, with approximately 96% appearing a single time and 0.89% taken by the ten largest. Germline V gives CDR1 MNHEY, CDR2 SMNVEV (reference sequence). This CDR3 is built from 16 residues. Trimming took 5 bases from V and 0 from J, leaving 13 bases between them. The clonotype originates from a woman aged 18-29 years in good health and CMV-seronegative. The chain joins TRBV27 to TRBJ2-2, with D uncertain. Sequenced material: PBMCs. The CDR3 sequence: CASSTPSTANTGELFF. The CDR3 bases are TGTGCCAGCAGTACCCCCTCGACTGCGAACACCGGGGAGCTGTTTTTT.